These T cell receptor beta chains were read from a single sample in a study of technical replicates of blood from a few donors. Some clones are missing from TCRdb's copy, which holds only in-frame ones; the method was immunoSEQ multiplex PCR. There are approximately 80,000 clones in the sample; about 89% occur only once, and 0.35% to 0.5% lies in the top ten. Material: T cells isolated from PBMCs. The receptors originated from a human donor in good health. The CDR3 runs from the conserved cysteine through the conserved F or W. Fields, in order: clone size, CDR3 length, J gene, V gene, D gene, CDR3 protein, CDR3 DNA. The D gene is left open where the match is weak. Clone size is shown for a subset of rows, as once, few, many or a class of expanded clone.

abundance: once
len: 15
j_gene: TRBJ1-1
v_gene: TRBV11-2
d_gene: NA
CDR3aa: CASSLFRGHNTEAFF
CDR3nt: TGTGCCAGCAGCTTGTTTCGGGGTCATAACACTGAAGCTTTCTTT

abundance: NA
len: 15
j_gene: TRBJ2-2
v_gene: TRBV15
d_gene: TRBD2
CDR3aa: CATSIGTMAYGELFF
CDR3nt: TGTGCCACCAGCATCGGGACTATGGCCTACGGGGAGCTGTTTTTT

abundance: NA
len: 15
j_gene: TRBJ2-3
v_gene: TRBV7-8
d_gene: TRBD2
CDR3aa: CASSPGLAGFDTQYF
CDR3nt: TGTGCCAGCAGCCCTGGACTAGCGGGATTCGATACGCAGTATTTT

abundance: few
len: 14
j_gene: TRBJ1-1
v_gene: TRBV19
d_gene: NA
CDR3aa: CASSFAHQGTEAFF
CDR3nt: TGTGCCAGTAGTTTCGCCCACCAGGGCACTGAAGCTTTCTTT

abundance: NA
len: 14
j_gene: TRBJ1-4
v_gene: TRBV27
d_gene: NA
CDR3aa: CASSSRGFNEKLFF
CDR3nt: TGTGCCAGCAGCTCTCGGGGATTTAATGAAAAACTGTTTTTT

abundance: NA
len: 12
j_gene: TRBJ1-2
v_gene: TRBV7-9
d_gene: NA
CDR3aa: CASNRVLNGYTF
CDR3nt: TGTGCCAGCAACAGGGTCCTGAATGGCTACACCTTC

abundance: NA
len: 13
j_gene: TRBJ2-7
v_gene: TRBV7-7
d_gene: NA
CDR3aa: CASSLTNSYEQYF
CDR3nt: TGTGCTAGCAGCTTGACTAACTCCTACGAGCAGTACTTC

abundance: NA
len: 17
j_gene: TRBJ2-1
v_gene: TRBV11-3
d_gene: NA
CDR3aa: CASSSTGTYSSYNEQFF
CDR3nt: TGTGCCAGCAGCTCGACCGGTACGTACAGCTCCTACAATGAGCAGTTCTTC

abundance: NA
len: 14
j_gene: TRBJ1-2
v_gene: TRBV10-3
d_gene: TRBD1
CDR3aa: CAISLGQGEAGYTF
CDR3nt: TGTGCCATCAGTCTAGGACAGGGAGAGGCTGGCTACACCTTC

abundance: NA
len: 14
j_gene: TRBJ2-7
v_gene: TRBV5-1
d_gene: NA
CDR3aa: CASSLTGEWNEQYF
CDR3nt: TGCGCCAGCAGCTTGACGGGAGAGTGGAACGAGCAGTACTTC

abundance: NA
len: 19
j_gene: TRBJ2-5
v_gene: TRBV21-1
d_gene: NA
CDR3aa: CASSKALRDRGRPKETQYF
CDR3nt: TGTGCCAGCAGCAAAGCCCTCCGGGACAGGGGCCGTCCCAAAGAGACCCAGTACTTC

abundance: NA
len: 15
j_gene: TRBJ1-1
v_gene: TRBV11-3
d_gene: NA
CDR3aa: CASSLLGSSNTEAFF
CDR3nt: TGTGCCAGCAGCTTATTGGGCAGCTCTAACACTGAAGCTTTCTTT

abundance: NA
len: 18
j_gene: TRBJ2-1
v_gene: TRBV11-2
d_gene: NA
CDR3aa: CASSPRSPFSSSYNEQFF
CDR3nt: TGTGCCAGCAGCCCGAGGAGTCCTTTTTCGAGCTCCTACAATGAGCAGTTCTTC

abundance: NA
len: 14
j_gene: TRBJ1-1
v_gene: TRBV5-1
d_gene: TRBD1
CDR3aa: CASSRDSTNTEAFF
CDR3nt: TGCGCCAGCAGCAGGGACAGTACGAACACTGAAGCTTTCTTT

abundance: NA
len: 17
j_gene: TRBJ1-5
v_gene: TRBV6-1
d_gene: TRBD1
CDR3aa: CASSEWSDRETFQPQHF
CDR3nt: TGTGCCAGCAGTGAATGGTCAGACAGGGAGACTTTTCAGCCCCAGCATTTT

abundance: once
len: 15
j_gene: TRBJ1-1
v_gene: TRBV6-6
d_gene: NA
CDR3aa: CASSYPQGAKTEAFF
CDR3nt: TGTGCCAGCAGTTACCCCCAAGGGGCGAAGACTGAAGCTTTCTTT

abundance: NA
len: 16
j_gene: TRBJ1-1
v_gene: TRBV9
d_gene: NA
CDR3aa: CASSVATGTMNTEAFF
CDR3nt: TGTGCCAGCAGCGTAGCTACCGGAACTATGAACACTGAAGCTTTCTTT

abundance: NA
len: 12
j_gene: TRBJ1-2
v_gene: TRBV11-3
d_gene: TRBD1
CDR3aa: CASQDRHYGYTF
CDR3nt: TGTGCCAGCCAGGACAGGCACTATGGCTACACCTTC

abundance: NA
len: 14
j_gene: TRBJ1-1
v_gene: TRBV5-1
d_gene: TRBD1
CDR3aa: CASSLTGAGPEAFF
CDR3nt: TGCGCCAGCAGCCTGACAGGGGCAGGGCCTGAAGCTTTCTTT

abundance: NA
len: 17
j_gene: TRBJ1-1
v_gene: TRBV5-5
d_gene: NA
CDR3aa: CASSLTPAGPKNTEAFF
CDR3nt: TGTGCCAGCAGCTTGACCCCAGCGGGACCGAAGAACACTGAAGCTTTCTTT

abundance: NA
len: 14
j_gene: TRBJ2-3
v_gene: TRBV7-6
d_gene: TRBD2
CDR3aa: CASSRLAGVHTQYF
CDR3nt: TGTGCCAGCTCCCGACTAGCGGGAGTCCATACGCAGTATTTT

abundance: NA
len: 16
j_gene: TRBJ2-1
v_gene: TRBV9
d_gene: TRBD2
CDR3aa: CASSGRSGSLVNEQFF
CDR3nt: TGTGCCAGCAGCGGACGGAGCGGGAGTTTAGTCAATGAGCAGTTCTTC

abundance: NA
len: 16
j_gene: TRBJ1-4
v_gene: TRBV11-2
d_gene: NA
CDR3aa: CASSLGWQATNEKLFF
CDR3nt: TGTGCCAGCAGCTTAGGGTGGCAGGCAACTAATGAAAAACTGTTTTTT

abundance: few
len: 15
j_gene: TRBJ2-1
v_gene: TRBV25-1
d_gene: TRBD2
CDR3aa: CASSEGDYIYNEQFF
CDR3nt: TGTGCCAGCAGTGAAGGGGACTACATCTACAATGAGCAGTTCTTC

abundance: NA
len: 12
j_gene: TRBJ2-1
v_gene: TRBV13
d_gene: NA
CDR3aa: CASAGADNEQFF
CDR3nt: TGTGCCAGCGCTGGGGCAGACAATGAGCAGTTCTTC

abundance: once
len: 13
j_gene: TRBJ2-7
v_gene: TRBV29-1
d_gene: TRBD2
CDR3aa: CSVGRGGTYEQYF
CDR3nt: TGCAGCGTCGGTCGGGGGGGGACCTACGAGCAGTACTTC

abundance: NA
len: 14
j_gene: TRBJ2-5
v_gene: TRBV30
d_gene: TRBD2
CDR3aa: CAWSKFSGGETQYF
CDR3nt: TGTGCCTGGAGTAAATTTTCGGGAGGAGAGACCCAGTACTTC

abundance: NA
len: 11
j_gene: TRBJ2-7
v_gene: TRBV20-1
d_gene: NA
CDR3aa: CSASLGYEQYF
CDR3nt: TGCAGTGCTAGTCTCGGCTACGAGCAGTACTTC

abundance: NA
len: 14
j_gene: TRBJ1-1
v_gene: TRBV7-9
d_gene: NA
CDR3aa: CASSRHDEGTEAFF
CDR3nt: TGTGCCAGCAGCCGACATGACGAAGGCACTGAAGCTTTCTTT

abundance: few
len: 13
j_gene: TRBJ1-1
v_gene: TRBV10-1
d_gene: TRBD1
CDR3aa: CASSVGQRTEAFF
CDR3nt: TGCGCCAGCAGTGTGGGACAGAGAACTGAAGCTTTCTTT

abundance: NA
len: 14
j_gene: TRBJ2-2
v_gene: TRBV18
d_gene: TRBD1
CDR3aa: CASSQGQVVGELFF
CDR3nt: TGTGCCAGCTCTCAAGGACAGGTGGTCGGGGAGCTGTTTTTT

abundance: NA
len: 15
j_gene: TRBJ1-1
v_gene: TRBV28
d_gene: NA
CDR3aa: CASSLPNPKVPEAFF
CDR3nt: TGTGCCAGCAGTTTACCTAACCCAAAAGTTCCCGAAGCTTTCTTT

abundance: once
len: 16
j_gene: TRBJ2-5
v_gene: TRBV2
d_gene: TRBD2
CDR3aa: CASSHNIAGSFETQYF
CDR3nt: TGTGCCAGCAGTCACAATATAGCGGGATCGTTTGAGACCCAGTACTTC

abundance: NA
len: 13
j_gene: TRBJ2-7
v_gene: TRBV5-1
d_gene: NA
CDR3aa: CASSPGRGYEQYF
CDR3nt: TGCGCCAGCAGCCCGGGGCGGGGCTACGAGCAGTACTTC

abundance: NA
len: 17
j_gene: TRBJ2-6
v_gene: TRBV28
d_gene: TRBD1
CDR3aa: CASSPGQFISGANVLTF
CDR3nt: TGTGCCAGCAGTCCGGGACAGTTTATCTCTGGGGCCAACGTCCTGACTTTC

abundance: once
len: 13
j_gene: TRBJ1-2
v_gene: TRBV27
d_gene: TRBD1
CDR3aa: CASSFGTGKGYTF
CDR3nt: TGTGCCAGCAGTTTTGGGACAGGGAAGGGCTACACCTTC

abundance: NA
len: 15
j_gene: TRBJ2-1
v_gene: TRBV5-1
d_gene: NA
CDR3aa: CASSLAGGSDNEQFF
CDR3nt: TGCGCCAGCAGCTTGGCAGGCGGGTCAGACAATGAGCAGTTCTTC

abundance: NA
len: 14
j_gene: TRBJ1-4
v_gene: TRBV7-9
d_gene: TRBD1
CDR3aa: CASSAGQGYGKLFF
CDR3nt: TGTGCCAGCAGCGCGGGACAGGGATATGGAAAACTGTTTTTT

abundance: NA
len: 17
j_gene: TRBJ1-5
v_gene: TRBV5-6
d_gene: NA
CDR3aa: CASSYRTAISSNQPQHF
CDR3nt: TGTGCCAGCAGCTACAGGACCGCTATCTCCAGCAATCAGCCCCAGCATTTT

abundance: NA
len: 17
j_gene: TRBJ2-3
v_gene: TRBV4-3
d_gene: TRBD1
CDR3aa: CASSQDMRDRGADTQYF
CDR3nt: TGCGCCAGCAGCCAAGATATGAGGGACAGGGGTGCAGATACGCAGTATTTT

abundance: NA
len: 15
j_gene: TRBJ1-2
v_gene: TRBV9
d_gene: NA
CDR3aa: CASSVTTAANYGYTF
CDR3nt: TGTGCCAGCAGCGTAACAACAGCGGCTAACTATGGCTACACCTTC

abundance: NA
len: 16
j_gene: TRBJ1-1
v_gene: TRBV10-1
d_gene: TRBD1
CDR3aa: CATPGTGKCVDTEAFF
CDR3nt: TGCGCCACACCGGGGACAGGGAAATGTGTGGACACTGAAGCTTTCTTT

abundance: NA
len: 14
j_gene: TRBJ2-3
v_gene: TRBV2
d_gene: NA
CDR3aa: CAISRGLTTDTQYF
CDR3nt: TGTGCCATCAGCCGGGGACTTACCACAGATACGCAGTATTTT

abundance: NA
len: 13
j_gene: TRBJ1-2
v_gene: TRBV15
d_gene: NA
CDR3aa: CATSRGRTEGYTF
CDR3nt: TGTGCCACCAGCAGAGGCCGAACGGAGGGCTACACCTTC

abundance: NA
len: 16
j_gene: TRBJ1-4
v_gene: TRBV28
d_gene: TRBD1
CDR3aa: CASSLGVWTGAEKLFF
CDR3nt: TGTGCCAGCAGTTTAGGGGTCTGGACAGGAGCCGAAAAACTGTTTTTT

abundance: NA
len: 11
j_gene: TRBJ2-5
v_gene: TRBV20-1
d_gene: NA
CDR3aa: CSASSRETQYF
CDR3nt: TGCAGTGCTAGTTCACGGGAGACCCAGTACTTC

abundance: NA
len: 16
j_gene: TRBJ1-5
v_gene: TRBV6-1
d_gene: TRBD1
CDR3aa: CASSEDLDRGMEPQHF
CDR3nt: TGTGCCAGCAGTGAAGATCTGGACAGGGGAATGGAGCCCCAGCATTTT

abundance: NA
len: 15
j_gene: TRBJ1-4
v_gene: TRBV7-2
d_gene: NA
CDR3aa: CASSLGGGAYEKLFF
CDR3nt: TGTGCCAGCAGCTTAGGTGGGGGGGCATATGAAAAACTGTTTTTT

abundance: NA
len: 14
j_gene: TRBJ1-1
v_gene: TRBV28
d_gene: TRBD1
CDR3aa: CASTLTGADTEAFF
CDR3nt: TGTGCCAGCACCCTGACAGGGGCGGACACTGAAGCTTTCTTT

abundance: NA
len: 15
j_gene: TRBJ1-4
v_gene: TRBV28
d_gene: TRBD1
CDR3aa: CASRGRGTGVEKLFF
CDR3nt: TGTGCCAGCCGAGGTAGGGGGACAGGAGTCGAAAAACTGTTTTTT

abundance: NA
len: 16
j_gene: TRBJ2-5
v_gene: TRBV7-6
d_gene: TRBD1
CDR3aa: CASSRVMTGGKETQYF
CDR3nt: TGTGCCAGCAGCCGAGTAATGACAGGGGGAAAAGAGACCCAGTACTTC

abundance: NA
len: 14
j_gene: TRBJ1-1
v_gene: TRBV27
d_gene: TRBD1
CDR3aa: CASSIDRVGTEAFF
CDR3nt: TGTGCCAGCAGCATAGACAGGGTGGGCACTGAAGCTTTCTTT

abundance: NA
len: 12
j_gene: TRBJ2-3
v_gene: TRBV27
d_gene: NA
CDR3aa: CASSPLEDTQYF
CDR3nt: TGTGCCAGCAGTCCCCTAGAAGATACGCAGTATTTT

abundance: once
len: 15
j_gene: TRBJ2-5
v_gene: TRBV29-1
d_gene: TRBD1
CDR3aa: CSVEPDRGHQETQYF
CDR3nt: TGCAGCGTTGAACCGGACAGGGGGCACCAAGAGACCCAGTACTTC

abundance: NA
len: 16
j_gene: TRBJ2-3
v_gene: TRBV14
d_gene: TRBD1
CDR3aa: CASSQVKGAGTDTQYF
CDR3nt: TGTGCCAGCAGCCAAGTAAAGGGGGCAGGCACAGATACGCAGTATTTT

abundance: NA
len: 13
j_gene: TRBJ1-1
v_gene: TRBV5-8
d_gene: TRBD1
CDR3aa: CASSWTGQLEAFF
CDR3nt: TGTGCCAGCAGCTGGACGGGACAGCTTGAAGCTTTCTTT

abundance: NA
len: 15
j_gene: TRBJ2-5
v_gene: TRBV18
d_gene: NA
CDR3aa: CASSPPPRDQETQYF
CDR3nt: TGTGCCAGCTCACCACCGCCGAGAGATCAAGAGACCCAGTACTTC